This TCR beta chain is drawn from a study of CD8 T cells in ankylosing spondylitis. In the case of this clonotype: Its matching antigen is unknown.

TCRdb used MiXCR to reprocess the 5' RACE reads, holding one entry per CDR3 protein. The sample records fewer than 750,000 distinct CDR3 sequences, roughly 19% being singletons. This CDR3 is 14 amino acids long. Per germline, CDR1 SEHNR and CDR2 FQNEAQ (reference sequence). V shed 8 bases and J shed 2 bases, with 14 bases lying between them. Study conclusions and caveats: Past studies reported some motif variants in reactive arthritis synovial fluid and blood. Blood from ankylosing spondylitis patients appeared to carry a characteristic roughly eight-variant TCR beta motif.

The sample consisted of blood, either unsorted or a sorted T cell fraction (not recorded which). The clonotype comes from a male donor with ankylosing spondylitis. The chain is built from TRBV7-9 and TRBJ2-3; no firm D call. The CDR3 DNA reads TGTGCCAGCTTGAGGCGGTCTGACACAGATACGCAGTATTTT. Protein product: CASLRRSDTDTQYF.